These 30 T cell receptor beta chains share one sample of origin, sequenced in a study of blood T cell repertoires in COVID-19 (dated by TCRdb to 2019 to 2021). The library was generated by the immunoSEQ multiplex PCR assay. Imported from immuneACCESS, the table was reduced by TCRdb to in-frame sequences with V and J called. These copies leave out some clones; in studies compared against another copy, an unresolved V gene accounts for under half, and the cause of the remainder is not known. The table for this sample lists under 350,000 clones; around 85% of them were counted only once. In total, the top ten clones hold approximately 4.4% of the sample. The sample was PBMCs or T cells enriched from blood (not recorded which). Receptors were obtained from a woman between 40 and 55 years old with acute COVID-19.

The chain has TRBV24-1 and TRBJ1-2; no reliable D call. V shed 6 bases and J shed 7 bases, with 14 bases lying between them. This CDR3 has 13 residues. Per the germline V gene, CDR1 is KGHDR and CDR2 is SFDVKD. CDR3: CATSQTQFSGYTF. CDR3 bases: TGTGCCACCAGTCAAACCCAGTTTTCTGGCTACACCTTC.

The chain has TRBV7-2 and TRBJ2-5; 10 bases are shared with TRBD2. Trimming cost V 0 bases and J 5 bases; bases outside gene matches: 12. Germline assignment: CDR1 SGHTA and CDR2 FQGNSA. This CDR3 region has 18 residues. The CDR3 region has the DNA TGTGCCAGCAGCTTAGCGCGGGTGAGCGGGAGGGCCTCGGAGACCCAGTACTTC. This sequence encodes CASSLARVSGRASETQYF.

The V gene is TRBV10-3, the J gene TRBJ2-3; 7 bases match TRBD2. This CDR3 comprises 15 residues. Germline lookup yields CDR1 ENHRY and CDR2 SYGVKD. Germline trimming cut 8 bases from V and 4 bases from J; bases unmatched to any gene: 12. As DNA, the CDR3 is TGTGCCATCTCAGAAACTAGCGAGGTGCCAGATACGCAGTATTTT. Its protein product is CAISETSEVPDTQYF.

CDR3 bases: TGTGCCACCAGTGATTTGTGGGGGGGCAAGGGAGAGACCCAGTACTTC. Translating gives CATSDLWGGKGETQYF. The V gene is TRBV24-1, the J gene TRBJ2-5; D may be TRBD2 (7 bases). The CDR3 has 16 residues. V lost 0 bases, J lost 4 bases, and 14 bases lay in between. Germline V gene sequence: CDR1 KGHDR, CDR2 SFDVKD.

A single count supports this clone. The chain is built from TRBV10-3 and TRBJ2-5; D is perhaps TRBD2 (5 bases). This CDR3 has 17 residues. Deletions cut 9 bases from V and 2 bases from J, with 25 bases between. Germline V gene data show CDR1 as ENHRY and CDR2 as SYGVKD. CDR3 in amino acids: CAMASTGAGQAQETQYF. The DNA of the CDR3 is TGTGCCATGGCCAGCACCGGTGCGGGCCAAGCTCAAGAGACCCAGTACTTC.

V and J are TRBV12-3 or TRBV12-4 and TRBJ2-1; D is unresolved. V was cut by 2 bases and J by 8 bases, with 7 bases left in between. The CDR3 has 12 residues. CDR3 nucleotides: TGTGCCAGCAGTTTAAGTGAGTATGAGCAGTTCTTC. It translates to CASSLSEYEQFF.

This clone has a handful of counts. The chain is built from TRBV3-1 (or the pseudogene TRBV3-2) and TRBJ2-3; D is perhaps TRBD1 (6 bases). This CDR3 contains 20 residues. Per germline, CDR1 LGHDT and CDR2 YNNKEL (reference sequence). With 1 base removed from V and 2 bases from J, the gap between germline ends came to 25 bases. CDR3 loop: CASSQGERAELGGITDTQYF. The CDR3 DNA reads TGTGCCAGCAGCCAAGGGGAGAGAGCTGAGCTAGGGGGTATCACAGATACGCAGTATTTT.

This sequence joins TRBV9 and TRBJ1-6; the D gene is possibly TRBD1 (5 bases). Between the trimmed V and J ends, which lost 3 bases and 9 bases, there was a span of 13 bases. In germline, CDR1 is SGDLS, CDR2 YYNGEE. This CDR3 is 14 amino acids long. CDR3 DNA: TGTGCCAGCAGCGCGTCACAGGAGACTTCACCCCTCCACTTT. It yields the protein CASSASQETSPLHF.

The V and J genes are TRBV9 and TRBJ2-7; D remains ambiguous. V dropped 1 base and J dropped 2 bases, with 10 bases sitting between them. The CDR3 consists of 14 residues. Germline V lookup: CDR1 SGDLS, CDR2 YYNGEE. CDR3 coding DNA: TGTGCCAGCAGCGTACACAGCAAAACCTACGAGCAGTACTTC. It translates to CASSVHSKTYEQYF.

The J gene is TRBJ2-1, the V gene TRBV14; TRBD2 matches at 10 bases. V was pared by 4 bases and J by 2 bases, with 2 bases of the junction left unmatched. The CDR3 length is 15 residues. Germline V gene data show CDR1 as SGHDN and CDR2 as FVKESK. CDR3 coding DNA: TGTGCCAGCAGCCTAGCGGGAGGTCCCTACAATGAGCAGTTCTTC. Its protein is CASSLAGGPYNEQFF.

A few counts support this clone. This rearrangement joins TRBV29-1 to TRBJ2-5; 8 bases match TRBD1. This CDR3 comprises 15 residues. Germline assignment: CDR1 SQVTM and CDR2 ANQGSEA. After removal of 0 bases from V and 4 bases from J, the junction contained 7 bases not matched to a gene. The CDR3 DNA is TGCAGCGTTGAAGATCCCCAGGGGGCACGAGAGACCCAGTACTTC. Amino acids: CSVEDPQGARETQYF.

The chain recombines TRBV7-2 with TRBJ2-7, with 7 bases fitting TRBD2. There are 14 residues in the CDR3. The germline V gene encodes CDR1 SGHTA and CDR2 FQGNSA. With V trimmed by 1 base and J by 6 bases, 6 bases remained unmatched. The CDR3 spells CASSLGELATEQYF. CDR3 in DNA: TGTGCCAGCAGCTTAGGCGAACTAGCGACCGAGCAGTACTTC.

The chain has TRBV19 and TRBJ2-5; 12 nucleotides line up with TRBD2. Germline CDR1 LNHDA, CDR2 SQIVND (reference sequence). V lost 5 bases to trimming and J lost 4 bases; unmatched junction nucleotides: 8. The CDR3 is 16 residues long. CDR3 bases: TGTGCCAGTAGTGACCGGCCGGGACTAGCGGGAGAGACCCAGTACTTC. It codes for CASSDRPGLAGETQYF.

This clone was seen just once. The gene calls are TRBV7-8 and TRBJ1-3, with TRBD1 identical over 11 bases. This CDR3 has 18 residues. Germline V CDR1 and CDR2: SGHVS, FQNEAQ. With V trimmed by 1 base and J by 5 bases, 10 bases remained unmatched. In DNA, the CDR3 is TGTGCCAGCAGCTTAGTAGGACAGGGGGCGCAGGGTCGAAACACCATATATTTT. This codes for CASSLVGQGAQGRNTIYF.

The genes are TRBV6-5 and TRBJ2-7, with 8 bases fitting TRBD1. Trimming cost V 6 bases and J 2 bases; bases outside gene matches: 9. The CDR3 sequence is 15 residues long. Germline V gene sequence: CDR1 MNHEY, CDR2 SVGAGI. CDR3 sequence: CASSAAGTGTYEQYF. The CDR3 coding sequence is TGTGCCAGCAGCGCCGCCGGGACAGGAACCTACGAGCAGTACTTC.

V usage is TRBV12-1 and J usage is TRBJ2-1; TRBD2, the D gene given by the table, was not confirmed from the DNA. TRBV12-1 is a pseudogene segment. The CDR3 extends over 16 amino acids. CDR3 bases: TGTGCCAGCAGCTCTTGGACCCCGGGATCTTCCAATGAGCAGTTCTTC. It codes for CASSSWTPGSSNEQFF.

This chain links TRBV11-3 with TRBJ2-2; TRBD2 is a possible D gene (6 bases). The germline gives CDR1 SGHNT, CDR2 YENEEA. Trimming pared 3 bases from V and 5 bases from J, leaving 7 bases between. The CDR3 runs 13 residues. In nucleotides, the CDR3 is TGTGCCAGCAGCTTCGCGGGAACCGGGGAGCTGTTTTTT. Amino acid sequence: CASSFAGTGELFF.

This clone was found once. The rearrangement links TRBV28 to TRBJ2-3; TRBD2 matches at 7 bases. This CDR3 is 16 amino acids long. The V segment lost 3 bases and the J segment 3 bases; nucleotides outside the gene matches: 9. Per the germline V gene, CDR1 is MDHEN and CDR2 is SYDVKM. DNA for the CDR3: TGTGCCAGCAGTTTCCCCGGGGCGGGGGAGACAGATACGCAGTATTTT. Encoded protein: CASSFPGAGETDTQYF.

V usage is TRBV6-1 and J usage is TRBJ2-7; D not resolved. This CDR3 region has 15 residues. Germline values: CDR1 MNHNS, CDR2 SASEGT. V lost 5 bases and J 2 bases, leaving 16 bases between the germline ends. Here the CDR3 DNA reads TGTGCCAGCAGTCTAGACTCACCGCTTACCTACGAGCAGTACTTC. It is translated as CASSLDSPLTYEQYF.

The V call is TRBV7-6, the J call TRBJ2-1; D perhaps matches TRBD1 (6 bases). Deletions cut 7 bases from V and 6 bases from J, with 16 bases between. Germline CDR1 SGHVS, CDR2 FNYEAQ. The CDR3 covers 14 residues. CDR3 DNA sequence: TGTGCCAGCAAACAGGGCGAGGATTTCAATGAGCAGTTCTTC. Amino acid sequence: CASKQGEDFNEQFF.

In this sample, this clone turned up once. The chain has TRBV18 and TRBJ1-6; D is unclear. The CDR3 runs 15 residues. Germline assignment: CDR1 KGHSH and CDR2 LQKENI. Trimming took 3 bases from V and 10 from J, leaving 16 bases between them. The CDR3 reads CASSPGTREVSPLHF. Written as DNA, the CDR3 is TGTGCCAGCTCACCTGGAACCCGGGAAGTGTCACCCCTCCACTTT.

The rearrangement links TRBV6-2 or TRBV6-3 to TRBJ2-3, with D perhaps TRBD1 (5 bases). Trimming pared 6 bases from V and 2 bases from J, leaving 15 bases between. CDR1 and CDR2 from the germline V gene are MNHEY and SVGEGT. The CDR3 totals 15 residues. The CDR3 DNA reads as TGTGCCAGCAGCAATGACAGAGATGACACAGATACGCAGTATTTT. The encoded protein is CASSNDRDDTDTQYF.

This chain uses TRBV6-5 with TRBJ1-1, with D possibly TRBD1 on 6 matching bases. Trimming cost V 6 bases and J 7 bases, with 18 bases left between them. The CDR3 consists of 14 residues. Germline CDR1 MNHEY, CDR2 SVGAGI. CDR3 amino acids: CASRRGGSRLEAFF. CDR3 bases: TGTGCCAGCAGAAGGGGGGGGTCGAGACTTGAAGCTTTCTTT.

This clone was observed once. CDR3 sequence reads: CASSIGVSGEQFF. CDR3 sequence (DNA): TGTGCCAGTAGTATCGGGGTTAGCGGTGAGCAGTTCTTC. V gene TRBV19 combines with J gene TRBJ2-1; weak D call: TRBD2 (6 bases). Trimming cost V 3 bases and J 9 bases, with 12 bases left between them. This CDR3 contains 13 residues. In germline, CDR1 is LNHDA, CDR2 SQIVND (reference sequence).

This chain connects TRBV4-2 to TRBJ2-4; no clear D gene. Germline CDR1 LGHNA, CDR2 YNFKEQ. V was clipped by 4 bases and J by 5 bases, with 12 bases between them. CDR3 length equals 14 residues. For the CDR3, the DNA is TGTGCCAGCAGCCCCGATCCTCAGGAAAACATTCAGTACTTC. Its translation: CASSPDPQENIQYF.

The rearrangement uses TRBV28 and TRBJ2-3; 7 bases align to TRBD2. CDR3 length: 15 residues. Trimming cost V 3 bases and J 1 base; bases outside gene matches: 4. CDR1 and CDR2 from the germline V gene are MDHEN and SYDVKM. The CDR3 DNA is TGTGCCAGCAGTTTGGCGGGAGTAGGCACAGATACGCAGTATTTT. As protein: CASSLAGVGTDTQYF.

The J gene is TRBJ2-1, the V gene TRBV27; D remains unclear. V was pared by 5 bases and J by 7 bases, with 15 bases between. The V gene's germline CDR1 is MNHEY and CDR2 SMNVEV (reference sequence). The CDR3 covers 14 residues. The CDR3 bases are TGTGCCAGCAGTCCCACTTCCATCAAAAATGAGCAGTTCTTC. Translating it yields CASSPTSIKNEQFF.

V gene TRBV5-6 combines with J gene TRBJ1-1, with 7 bases lining up with TRBD1. Germline CDR1 and CDR2: SGHDT and YYEEEE. The CDR3 extends over 17 amino acids. Trimming removed 1 base from V and 5 bases from J; junction bases left unmatched: 14. CDR3 DNA sequence: TGTGCCAGCAGCTTGCTTACTCTACAGGGGTGGGGAACTGAAGCTTTCTTT. Translated: CASSLLTLQGWGTEAFF.

This clone appeared once. The genes are TRBV28 and TRBJ2-7; 10 nucleotides agree with TRBD2. The V gene's germline CDR1 is MDHEN and CDR2 SYDVKM. The ends lost 10 bases at V and 3 bases at J; junction bases unmatched: 9. This CDR3 has 14 residues. In DNA, the CDR3 is TGTGCCATCTCTCCTCCTAGCGGGAGCTACGAGCAGTACTTC. As protein: CAISPPSGSYEQYF. Combining the CDR3 with reference TRBV28 and TRBJ2-7 gives the whole variable domain DVKVTQSSRYLVKRTGEKVFLECVQDMDHENMFWYRQDPGLGLRLIYFSYDVKMKEKGDIPEGYSVSREKKERFSLILESASTNQTSMYLCAISPPSGSYEQYFGPGTRLTVT.

The gene calls are TRBV10-3 and TRBJ1-5; 8 nucleotides match TRBD1. V lost 0 bases, J lost 11 bases, and 9 bases stayed unmatched. The length of the CDR3 is 15 residues. Germline V CDR1 and CDR2: ENHRY, SYGVKD. CDR3 nucleotides: TGTGCCATCAGTGAGTCTCAGGGGGCAGGGCAGGCCCAGCATTTT. This translates into CAISESQGAGQAQHF.